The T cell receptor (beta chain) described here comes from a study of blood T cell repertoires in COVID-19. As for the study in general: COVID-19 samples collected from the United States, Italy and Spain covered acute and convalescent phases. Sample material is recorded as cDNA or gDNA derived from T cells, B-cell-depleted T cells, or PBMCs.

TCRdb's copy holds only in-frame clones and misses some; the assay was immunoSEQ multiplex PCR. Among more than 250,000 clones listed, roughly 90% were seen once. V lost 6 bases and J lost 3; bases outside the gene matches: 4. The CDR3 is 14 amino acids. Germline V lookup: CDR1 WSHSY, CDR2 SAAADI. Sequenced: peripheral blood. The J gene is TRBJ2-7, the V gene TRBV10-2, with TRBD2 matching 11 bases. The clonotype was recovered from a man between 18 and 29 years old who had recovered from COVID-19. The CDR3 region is CASSPSGGIYEQYF. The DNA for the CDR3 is TGCGCCAGCAGCCCTAGCGGGGGGATCTACGAGCAGTACTTC.